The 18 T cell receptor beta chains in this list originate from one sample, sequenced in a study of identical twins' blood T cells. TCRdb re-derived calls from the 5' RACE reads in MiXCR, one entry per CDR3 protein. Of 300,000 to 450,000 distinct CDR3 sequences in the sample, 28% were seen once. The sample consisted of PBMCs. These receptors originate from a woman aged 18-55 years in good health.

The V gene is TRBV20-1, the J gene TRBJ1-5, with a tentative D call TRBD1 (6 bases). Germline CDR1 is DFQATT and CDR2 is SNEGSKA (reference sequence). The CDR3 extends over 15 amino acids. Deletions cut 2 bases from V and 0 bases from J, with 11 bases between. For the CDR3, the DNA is TGCAGTGCTAGAAACAGGGAGTATAGCAATCAGCCCCAGCATTTT. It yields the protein CSARNREYSNQPQHF.

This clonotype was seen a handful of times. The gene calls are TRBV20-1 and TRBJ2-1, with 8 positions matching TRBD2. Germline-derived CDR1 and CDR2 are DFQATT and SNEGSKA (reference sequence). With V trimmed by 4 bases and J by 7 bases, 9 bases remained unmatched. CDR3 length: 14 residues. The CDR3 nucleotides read TGCAGTGCTAAGACGGGAGGGCCGAGGAATGAGCAGTTCTTC. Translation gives CSAKTGGPRNEQFF.

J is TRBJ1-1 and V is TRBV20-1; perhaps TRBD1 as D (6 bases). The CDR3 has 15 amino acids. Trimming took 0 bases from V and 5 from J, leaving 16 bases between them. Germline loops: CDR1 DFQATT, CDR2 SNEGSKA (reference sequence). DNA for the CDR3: TGCAGTGCTAGAGAGTTCGGGGGGGCTCGGACTGAAGCTTTCTTT. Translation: CSAREFGGARTEAFF.

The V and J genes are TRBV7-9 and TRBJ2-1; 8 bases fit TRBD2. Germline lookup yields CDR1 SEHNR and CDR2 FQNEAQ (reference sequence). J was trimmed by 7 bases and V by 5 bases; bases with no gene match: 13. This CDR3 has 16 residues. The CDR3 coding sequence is TGTGCCAGCAGCCAGCGGGGTAGCGGGAAAGGAAATGAGCAGTTCTTC. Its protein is CASSQRGSGKGNEQFF. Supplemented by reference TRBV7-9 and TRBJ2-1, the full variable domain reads DTGVSQNPRHKITKRGQNVTFRCDPISEHNRLYWYRQTLGQGPEFLTYFQNEAQLEKSRLLSDRFSAERPKGSFSTLEIQRTEQGDSAMYLCASSQRGSGKGNEQFFGPGTRLTVL.

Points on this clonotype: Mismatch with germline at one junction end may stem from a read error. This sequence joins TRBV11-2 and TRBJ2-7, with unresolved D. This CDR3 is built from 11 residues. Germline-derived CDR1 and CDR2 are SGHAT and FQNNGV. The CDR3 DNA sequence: TGTGCCATCAGCCCCTACTACGAGCAGTACTTC. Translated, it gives CAISPYYEQYF.

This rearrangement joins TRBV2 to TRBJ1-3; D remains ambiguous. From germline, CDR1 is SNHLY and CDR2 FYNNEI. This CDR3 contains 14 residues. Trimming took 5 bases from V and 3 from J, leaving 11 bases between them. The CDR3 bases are TGTGCCAGCAGTTTCCAGGACCGTGGAAACACCATATATTTT. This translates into CASSFQDRGNTIYF.

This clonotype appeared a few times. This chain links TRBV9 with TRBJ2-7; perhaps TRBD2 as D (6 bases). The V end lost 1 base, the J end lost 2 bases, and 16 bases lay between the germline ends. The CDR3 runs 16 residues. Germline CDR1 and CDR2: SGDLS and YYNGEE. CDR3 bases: TGTGCCAGCAGCGTAACCGGGACGGGGGTTACCTACGAGCAGTACTTC. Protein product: CASSVTGTGVTYEQYF.

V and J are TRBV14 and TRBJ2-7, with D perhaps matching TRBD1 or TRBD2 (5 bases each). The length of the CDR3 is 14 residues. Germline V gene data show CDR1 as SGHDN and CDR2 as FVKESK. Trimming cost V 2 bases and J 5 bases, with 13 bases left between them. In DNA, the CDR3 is TGTGCCAGCAGCCAACTGGGGCGGGTTGACGAGCAGTACTTC. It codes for CASSQLGRVDEQYF. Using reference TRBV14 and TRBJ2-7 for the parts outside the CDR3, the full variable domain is EAGVTQFPSHSVIEKGQTVTLRCDPISGHDNLYWYRRVMGKEIKFLLHFVKESKQDESGMPNNRFLAERTGGTYSTLKVQPAELEDSGVYFCASSQLGRVDEQYFGPGTRLTVT.

The CDR3 region has the DNA TGCAGTGCATGGGTATCCACCTACGAGCAGTACTTC. Translation gives CSAWVSTYEQYF. This rearrangement joins TRBV20-1 to TRBJ2-7; D is unresolved. Germline-derived CDR1 and CDR2 are DFQATT and SNEGSKA (reference sequence). V was shortened by 6 bases and J by 2 bases, with 11 bases between the two germline ends. This CDR3 is built from 12 residues.

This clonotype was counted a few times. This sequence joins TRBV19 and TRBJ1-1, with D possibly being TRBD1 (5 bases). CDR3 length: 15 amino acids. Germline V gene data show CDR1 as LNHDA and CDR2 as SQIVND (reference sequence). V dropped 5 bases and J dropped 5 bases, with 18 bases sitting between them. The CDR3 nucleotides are TGTGCCAGTAGTGCTCAGTGGGGGGTGAGGACTGAAGCTTTCTTT. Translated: CASSAQWGVRTEAFF.

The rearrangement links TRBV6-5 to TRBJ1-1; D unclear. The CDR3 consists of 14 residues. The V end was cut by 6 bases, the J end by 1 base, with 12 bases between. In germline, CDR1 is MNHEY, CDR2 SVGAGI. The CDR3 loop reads CASRESVGNTEAFF. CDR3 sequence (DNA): TGTGCCAGCAGAGAATCCGTTGGGAACACTGAAGCTTTCTTT.

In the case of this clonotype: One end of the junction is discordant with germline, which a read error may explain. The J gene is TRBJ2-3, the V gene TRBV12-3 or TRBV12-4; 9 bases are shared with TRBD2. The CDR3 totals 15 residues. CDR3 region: CASSLMGTSTDTQYF. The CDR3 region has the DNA TGTGCCAGCAGTTTGATGGGGACTAGCACCGATACGCAGTATTTT.

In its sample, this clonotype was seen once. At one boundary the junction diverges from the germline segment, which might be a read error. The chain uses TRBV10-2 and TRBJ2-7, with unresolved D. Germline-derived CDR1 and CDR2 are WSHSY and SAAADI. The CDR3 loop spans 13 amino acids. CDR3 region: CAISGTVPYEQYF. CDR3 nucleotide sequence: TGCGCCATCAGTGGTACAGTGCCCTACGAGCAGTACTTC.

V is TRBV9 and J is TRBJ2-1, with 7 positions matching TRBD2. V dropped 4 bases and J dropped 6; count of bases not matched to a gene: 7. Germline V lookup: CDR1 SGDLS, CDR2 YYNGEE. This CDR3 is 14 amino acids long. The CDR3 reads CASSPGLELNEQFF. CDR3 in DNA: TGTGCCAGCAGCCCCGGACTAGAACTCAATGAGCAGTTCTTC.

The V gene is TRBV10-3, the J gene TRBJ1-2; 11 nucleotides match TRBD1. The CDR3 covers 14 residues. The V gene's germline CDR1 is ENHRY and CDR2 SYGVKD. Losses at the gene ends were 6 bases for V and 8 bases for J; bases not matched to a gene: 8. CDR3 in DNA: TGTGCCATCAGCCTCGGACAGGGGGCAGAAGGCTACACCTTC. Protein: CAISLGQGAEGYTF.

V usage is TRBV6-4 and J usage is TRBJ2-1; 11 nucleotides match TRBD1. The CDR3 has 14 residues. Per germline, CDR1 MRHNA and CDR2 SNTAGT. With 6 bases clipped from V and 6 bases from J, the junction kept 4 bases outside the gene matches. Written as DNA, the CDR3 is TGTGCCAGCAGGAGGGACAGGGGGGCCAATGAGCAGTTCTTC. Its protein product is CASRRDRGANEQFF.

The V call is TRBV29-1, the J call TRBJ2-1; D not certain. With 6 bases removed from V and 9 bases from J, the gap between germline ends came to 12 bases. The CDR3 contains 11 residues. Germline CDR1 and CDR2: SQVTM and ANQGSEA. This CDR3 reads CSVAQFREQFF. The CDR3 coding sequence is TGCAGCGTGGCCCAGTTCCGTGAGCAGTTCTTC.

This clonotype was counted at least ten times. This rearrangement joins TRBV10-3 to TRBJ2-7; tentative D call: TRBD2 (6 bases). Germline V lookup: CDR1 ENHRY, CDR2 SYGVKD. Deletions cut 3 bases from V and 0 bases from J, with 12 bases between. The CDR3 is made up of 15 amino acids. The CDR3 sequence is CAISDVETSSYEQYF. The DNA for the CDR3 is TGTGCCATCAGTGATGTCGAGACTAGCTCCTACGAGCAGTACTTC.